A single sample is the source of the 32 T cell receptor beta chains below, sequenced in a study of T cell repertoires in cytomegalovirus infection. TCRdb itself ran the reads through MiXCR, one entry per CDR3 protein. The sample comprises 90,000 to 120,000 distinct CDR3 sequences, 35% to 50% of which are singletons, and about 76% rests with the top ten. Their antigen targets remain unknown. The sample was CD8+ T cells from cultured PBMCs, taken from culture after CMV antigen stimulation. The receptors derive from a human donor in good health (CMV status not recorded). Some clones in this sample may be carry-over from other donors' samples.

The chain is built from TRBV6-1 and TRBJ2-3; 14 bases agree with TRBD2. Germline assignment: CDR1 MNHNS and CDR2 SASEGT. There are 17 residues in the CDR3. J was trimmed by 2 bases and V by 5 bases; bases with no gene match: 6. CDR3 loop: CASSYGGLAGDTDTQYF. The CDR3 DNA is TGTGCCAGCAGTTACGGGGGACTAGCGGGAGACACAGATACGCAGTATTTT.

This chain links TRBV14 with TRBJ2-1; 7 nucleotides agree with TRBD2. In germline, CDR1 is SGHDN, CDR2 FVKESK. The J segment lost 3 bases and the V segment lost 2 bases, leaving 7 bases of the junction unmatched. The CDR3 is 16 residues long. The CDR3, as DNA: TGTGCCAGCAGCCAACCAGAGGCGGGAGTCTACAATGAGCAGTTCTTC. Its translation: CASSQPEAGVYNEQFF.

In regard to this clonotype: This may stem from a read error, because a much larger clone lies one nucleotide away. The chain recombines TRBV27 with TRBJ2-2, with D perhaps given as TRBD1 or TRBD2 (6 bases each). This CDR3 contains 12 residues. Germline lookup yields CDR1 MNHEY and CDR2 SMNVEV (reference sequence). CDR3 residues: CASSDPTGALFF. In DNA, the CDR3 is TGTGCCAGCAGCGACCCGACGGGGGCGCTGTTTTTT.

The chain is built from TRBV5-6 and TRBJ2-3; TRBD1 matches 8 bases. The CDR3 is made up of 16 amino acids. Germline-derived CDR1 and CDR2 are SGHDT and YYEEEE. V was clipped by 4 bases and J by 2 bases; unmatched bases: 9. DNA for the CDR3: TGTGCCAGCAGCGTGGTAACGACAGGGGCCACAGATACGCAGTATTTT. Translating gives CASSVVTTGATDTQYF.

This rearrangement joins TRBV19 to TRBJ1-4, with D unclear. The CDR3 is made up of 14 amino acids. V was clipped by 5 bases and J by 7 bases, with 14 bases between them. Germline V gene data show CDR1 as LNHDA and CDR2 as SQIVND (reference sequence). CDR3 DNA: TGTGCCAGTAGTTCCTGGCCCTCGGGTGAAAAACTGTTTTTT. Protein sequence: CASSSWPSGEKLFF.

This clonotype was seen only a few times. This chain uses TRBV7-8 with TRBJ2-5; no reliable D call. The germline gives CDR1 SGHVS, CDR2 FQNEAQ. V was pared by 5 bases and J by 0 bases, with 13 bases between. This CDR3 is built from 15 residues. The CDR3 region has the DNA TGTGCCAGCAGCCCCCCCTCAGGCTACCAAGAGACCCAGTACTTC. This codes for CASSPPSGYQETQYF.

V gene TRBV7-2 combines with J gene TRBJ1-1; no clear D. CDR1 SGHTA and CDR2 FQGNSA come from the germline V gene. This CDR3 contains 14 residues. The V end was cut by 8 bases, the J end by 0 bases, with 13 bases between. CDR3 DNA: TGTGCCAGCGGCACAAGGGTCGTGAACACTGAAGCTTTCTTT. Encoded protein: CASGTRVVNTEAFF.

The chain is built from TRBV29-1 and TRBJ2-1; D is unresolved. This CDR3 has 13 residues. V lost 0 bases and J 4 bases, leaving 7 bases between the germline ends. Germline loops: CDR1 SQVTM, CDR2 ANQGSEA. The CDR3 spells CSVEDRTYNEQFF. CDR3 in DNA: TGCAGCGTTGAAGATCGGACGTACAATGAGCAGTTCTTC.

In this sample, this clonotype turned up a few times. The chain joins TRBV6-1 to TRBJ2-2; 9 bases align to TRBD2. The germline V gene has CDR1 MNHNS and CDR2 SASEGT. This CDR3 has 14 amino acids. V was pared by 6 bases and J by 3 bases, with 2 bases of the junction left unmatched. The DNA for the CDR3 is TGTGCCAGCAGCCTAGCGGGGCACACCGGGGAGCTGTTTTTT. Translation gives CASSLAGHTGELFF.

This chain joins TRBV3-1 and TRBJ1-6, with 9 bases that match TRBD1. Germline V lookup: CDR1 LGHDT, CDR2 YNNKEL (reference sequence). Trimming cost V 5 bases and J 10 bases; bases outside gene matches: 12. The CDR3 covers 16 residues. The chain's CDR3 is CASSDSTGTGWSPLHF. The CDR3 DNA reads TGTGCCAGCAGCGACTCGACCGGGACAGGGTGGTCACCCCTCCACTTT. Together with reference TRBV3-1 and TRBJ1-6, the CDR3 gives the full variable domain: DTAVSQTPKYLVTQMGNDKSIKCEQNLGHDTMYWYKQDSKKFLKIMFSYNNKELIINETVPNRFSPKSPDKAHLNLHINSLELGDSAVYFCASSDSTGTGWSPLHFGNGTRLTVT.

This clonotype was observed a handful of times. The V call is TRBV6-5, the J call TRBJ1-3; D uncertain. The V gene lost 7 bases and the J gene lost 0 bases, with 13 bases spanning the gap. Looked up from germline, CDR1 is MNHEY and CDR2 is SVGAGI. There are 15 residues in the CDR3. Here the CDR3 DNA reads TGTGCCAGCACCGAGACCGAGAACTCTGGAAACACCATATATTTT. It yields the protein CASTETENSGNTIYF.

V gene TRBV3-1 combines with J gene TRBJ2-6; unclear D gene. This CDR3 is built from 16 residues. The V and J ends lost 1 base and 0 bases respectively, with 7 bases between them. CDR1 is LGHDT, CDR2 YNNKEL, per germline (reference sequence). The CDR3 sequence: CASSQVLSSGANVLTF. The CDR3 region has the DNA TGTGCCAGCAGCCAAGTACTGAGCTCTGGGGCCAACGTCCTGACTTTC.

The chain links TRBV12-3 or TRBV12-4 to TRBJ1-2, with TRBD1 matching 7 bases. The CDR3 totals 13 residues. V trimming: 4 bases; J trimming: 4 bases; junction bases outside the gene matches: 3. CDR3 bases: TGTGCCAGCAGTTCGGGACAGTCCTATGGCTACACCTTC. This sequence encodes CASSSGQSYGYTF.

The chain uses TRBV7-9 and TRBJ2-7; possible D gene TRBD2, 5 bases. The V gene lost 5 bases and the J gene lost 4 bases, with 24 bases spanning the gap. The CDR3 is 17 residues long. Germline V gene lookup returns CDR1 SEHNR and CDR2 FQNEAQ (reference sequence). CDR3 DNA: TGTGCCAGCAGCCCCGGCGTAGGAGGATTTGGAGATTACGAGCAGTACTTC. It translates to CASSPGVGGFGDYEQYF. The variable domain in full, with the rest retrieved from reference TRBV7-9 and TRBJ2-7, is DTGVSQNPRHKITKRGQNVTFRCDPISEHNRLYWYRQTLGQGPEFLTYFQNEAQLEKSRLLSDRFSAERPKGSFSTLEIQRTEQGDSAMYLCASSPGVGGFGDYEQYFGPGTRLTVT.

The chain has TRBV7-2 and TRBJ1-5; D is uncertain. Germline V CDR1 and CDR2: SGHTA, FQGNSA. The CDR3 runs 13 residues. V was cut by 5 bases and J by 6 bases, with 11 bases left in between. The CDR3 is CASSQDSIQPQHF. Written as DNA, the CDR3 is TGTGCCAGCAGCCAGGACTCCATTCAGCCCCAGCATTTT.

The chain carries TRBV20-1 and TRBJ2-1, with 10 bases matching TRBD2. After removal of 3 bases from V and 4 bases from J, the junction contained 6 bases not matched to a gene. The CDR3 runs to 15 residues. Germline CDR1 and CDR2: DFQATT and SNEGSKA (reference sequence). CDR3 sequence reads: CSASTLAGAYNEQFF. CDR3 DNA: TGCAGTGCTAGTACGCTAGCGGGGGCTTACAATGAGCAGTTCTTC.

V usage is TRBV28 and J usage is TRBJ2-7; 8 bases match TRBD2. The CDR3 sequence is 14 residues long. The V and J ends lost 6 bases and 7 bases, in that order; junction bases with no gene match: 11. The germline CDR1 and CDR2 sequences are MDHEN and SYDVKM. This chain's CDR3 is CASSPSGGTDEQYF. Here the CDR3 DNA reads TGTGCCAGCAGCCCCAGCGGGGGTACTGATGAGCAGTACTTC.

This clonotype was counted only a few times. This chain joins TRBV7-9 and TRBJ2-1; TRBD2 is a possible D gene (5 bases). V was clipped by 1 base and J by 10 bases, with 11 bases between them. This CDR3 comprises 13 residues. Germline lookup yields CDR1 SEHNR and CDR2 FQNEAQ (reference sequence). CDR3 in amino acids: CASSLGGANEQFF. The CDR3 DNA follows: TGTGCCAGCAGCTTAGGGGGAGCTAACGAGCAGTTCTTC. The full variable domain, rest sourced from reference TRBV7-9 and TRBJ2-1, is DTGVSQNPRHKITKRGQNVTFRCDPISEHNRLYWYRQTLGQGPEFLTYFQNEAQLEKSRLLSDRFSAERPKGSFSTLEIQRTEQGDSAMYLCASSLGGANEQFFGPGTRLTVL.

This chain joins TRBV7-2 and TRBJ2-5; no clear D gene. This CDR3 has 13 residues. Trimming removed 1 base from V and 6 bases from J, with 9 bases in between. CDR1 is SGHTA and CDR2 is FQGNSA in the germline V gene. The CDR3: CASSLVVGQTQYF. The CDR3 DNA follows: TGTGCCAGCAGCTTAGTAGTGGGCCAGACCCAGTACTTC.

The genes are TRBV11-1 and TRBJ2-7, with D uncertain. CDR3 length: 14 amino acids. V dropped 2 bases and J dropped 2 bases, with 10 bases sitting between them. Per the germline V gene, CDR1 is SGHAT and CDR2 is FQDESV (reference sequence). CDR3 nucleotide sequence: TGTGCCAGCAGCTTATATGGTCAACCCTACGAGCAGTACTTC. It yields the protein CASSLYGQPYEQYF.

V usage is TRBV4-1 and J usage is TRBJ2-5, with D unresolved. CDR3 length: 13 residues. The V gene lost 1 base and the J gene lost 2 bases, with 5 bases spanning the gap. The germline V gene has CDR1 MGHRA and CDR2 YSYEKL. The CDR3 loop is CASSQVGQETQYF. CDR3 sequence (DNA): TGCGCCAGCAGCCAAGTTGGTCAAGAGACCCAGTACTTC.

This clonotype appeared a single time. The CDR3 DNA reads as TGTGCCAGCAGTTTAAGGGGGTTCGGCGGTGAGCAGTTCTTC. It translates to CASSLRGFGGEQFF. This chain connects TRBV28 to TRBJ2-1; D might be TRBD1 (6 bases). There are 14 residues in the CDR3. Trimming removed 2 bases from V and 9 bases from J, with 14 bases in between. Germline V gene sequence: CDR1 MDHEN, CDR2 SYDVKM. The whole variable domain, filled in from reference TRBV28 and TRBJ2-1, reads DVKVTQSSRYLVKRTGEKVFLECVQDMDHENMFWYRQDPGLGLRLIYFSYDVKMKEKGDIPEGYSVSREKKERFSLILESASTNQTSMYLCASSLRGFGGEQFFGPGTRLTVL.

This clonotype was counted at least ten times. This CDR3 is CASSEVGRNTEAFF. The CDR3 coding sequence is TGTGCCAGCAGTGAAGTTGGAAGGAACACTGAAGCTTTCTTT. The J gene is TRBJ1-1, the V gene TRBV6-1; D is undetermined. V was shortened by 1 base and J by 1 base, with 7 bases between the two germline ends. In germline, CDR1 is MNHNS, CDR2 SASEGT. The CDR3 is 14 residues long.

The CDR3 is CSTRLNTEAFF. CDR3 DNA sequence: TGCAGTACTCGGTTGAACACTGAAGCTTTCTTT. This chain uses TRBV20-1 with TRBJ1-1; D is uncertain. CDR1 is DFQATT, CDR2 SNEGSKA, per germline (reference sequence). CDR3 length equals 11 residues. Trimming removed 8 bases at V and 0 bases at J, with 7 bases between.

This clonotype appeared a few times. This chain uses TRBV11-1 with TRBJ1-6; unclear D gene. Germline lookup yields CDR1 SGHAT and CDR2 FQDESV (reference sequence). Trimming stripped 3 bases from V and 0 bases from J, with 12 bases between. The CDR3 extends over 17 amino acids. The CDR3 loop reads CASSLSPESSYNSPLHF. The CDR3 region has the DNA TGTGCCAGCAGCTTGAGTCCGGAGAGCTCCTATAATTCACCCCTCCACTTT.

At least ten counts were recorded for this clonotype. This chain connects TRBV28 to TRBJ1-1, with D unresolved. The germline gives CDR1 MDHEN, CDR2 SYDVKM. Trimming took off 4 bases at V and 5 bases at J, with 11 bases between the two ends. The CDR3 has 13 amino acids. This chain's CDR3 is CASSSLSETEAFF. The CDR3 DNA reads TGTGCCAGCAGTTCCCTGAGTGAGACTGAAGCTTTCTTT.

The V gene is TRBV20-1, the J gene TRBJ2-7; 7 positions agree with TRBD2. The CDR3 is made up of 14 amino acids. CDR1 DFQATT and CDR2 SNEGSKA come from the germline V gene (reference sequence). V lost 2 bases and J lost 4; bases outside the gene matches: 8. The CDR3 DNA follows: TGCAGTGCTAGAAGTCGGGACTACCTTTACGAGCAGTACTTC. Amino acids: CSARSRDYLYEQYF.

The gene calls are TRBV12-5 and TRBJ2-5, with no clear D. The CDR3 is 14 amino acids. Trimming took off 0 bases at V and 4 bases at J, with 9 bases between the two ends. The germline V gene encodes CDR1 LGHNT and CDR2 FRNRAP. CDR3 coding DNA: TGTGCTAGTGGTTTGGTTAGCCACTTAGAGACCCAGTACTTC. This translates into CASGLVSHLETQYF. Looking up the rest from reference TRBV12-5 and TRBJ2-5 gives the full variable domain: DARVTQTPRHKVTEMGQEVTMRCQPILGHNTVFWYRQTMMQGLELLAYFRNRAPLDDSGMPKDRFSAEMPDATLATLKIQPSEPRDSAVYFCASGLVSHLETQYFGPGTRLLVL.

This clonotype was recorded a few times. The J gene is TRBJ2-3, the V gene TRBV7-9, with 10 bases matching TRBD1. This CDR3 comprises 16 residues. V shed 7 bases, J shed 5 bases, and the junction held 12 bases outside the gene matches. Looked up from germline, CDR1 is SEHNR and CDR2 is FQNEAQ (reference sequence). CDR3 protein: CASNFNRDRGIDTQYF. For the CDR3, the DNA is TGTGCCAGCAACTTTAACCGGGACAGGGGCATAGATACGCAGTATTTT.

V usage is TRBV6-1 and J usage is TRBJ1-2; a possible D gene is TRBD1 (5 bases). The CDR3 totals 14 residues. In germline, CDR1 is MNHNS, CDR2 SASEGT. Trimming removed 3 bases from V and 3 bases from J, with 11 bases in between. The CDR3 nucleotides read TGTGCCAGCAGTGAGGACACTTTCTACTATGGCTACACCTTC. Amino acids: CASSEDTFYYGYTF.

This clonotype was counted only a few times. The chain uses TRBV7-9 and TRBJ2-7, with a weak D call TRBD1 (8 bases). CDR3 length: 19 amino acids. Trimming left V 5 bases short and J 1 base short, with 27 bases between. The V gene's germline CDR1 is SEHNR and CDR2 FQNEAQ (reference sequence). The CDR3 loop is CASSPKFGQGGSKSYEQYF. CDR3 DNA: TGTGCCAGCAGCCCAAAATTTGGACAGGGAGGGAGTAAATCCTACGAGCAGTACTTC.

At least ten counts were recorded for this clonotype. The rearrangement joins TRBV7-8 to TRBJ2-6; 11 nucleotides line up with TRBD1. The CDR3 consists of 18 residues. Germline trimming cut 1 base from V and 0 bases from J; bases unmatched to any gene: 2. The germline V gene encodes CDR1 SGHVS and CDR2 FQNEAQ. CDR3 sequence reads: CASSLGGTGGSGANVLTF. In DNA form, the CDR3 reads TGTGCCAGCAGCTTAGGGGGGACAGGGGGCTCTGGGGCCAACGTCCTGACTTTC.